This T cell receptor (beta chain) was identified in a study of shared clonotypes between healthy human individuals. The CDR3 consists of 14 residues. V shed 5 bases and J shed 1 base, with 12 bases lying between them. CDR1 and CDR2 (germline): LNHDA, SQIVND (reference sequence). Adult donors, all healthy and HIV-negative, had no recent acute infections or vaccinations. Into CD45RA+ naive and CD45RA-negative memory subsets, the CD4+ cells were split. The genomic DNA of each subset was split evenly across several immunoSEQ plates. This table comes from immunoSEQ multiplex PCR, and its TCRdb copy is limited to in-frame clones, with some not included. Of around 1.5 million clones in the sample, nearly 99% were seen once.

The receptor was derived from a man aged 25-45 years in good health. Material: naive CD4+ T cells sorted from blood. Subset indicated: CD45RA+ positively selected. The J gene is TRBJ2-7, the V gene TRBV19; tentative D call: TRBD2 (5 bases). The CDR3 region has the DNA TGTGCCAGTAGTTTCCGGACTGGATCCTACGAGCAGTACTTC. Translating gives CASSFRTGSYEQYF.